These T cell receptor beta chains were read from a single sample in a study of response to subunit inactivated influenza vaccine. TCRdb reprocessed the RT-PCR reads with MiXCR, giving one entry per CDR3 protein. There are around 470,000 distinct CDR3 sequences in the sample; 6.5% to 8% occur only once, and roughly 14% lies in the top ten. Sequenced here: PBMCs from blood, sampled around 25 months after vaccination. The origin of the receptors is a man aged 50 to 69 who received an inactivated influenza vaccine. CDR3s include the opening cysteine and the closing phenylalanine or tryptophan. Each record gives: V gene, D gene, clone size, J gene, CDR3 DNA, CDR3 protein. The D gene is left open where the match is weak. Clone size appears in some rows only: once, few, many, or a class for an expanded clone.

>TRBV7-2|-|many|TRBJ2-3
TGTGCCAGCAGCTTCGGGACAGATACGCAGTATTTT
CASSFGTDTQYF
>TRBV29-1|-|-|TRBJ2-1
TGCAGCGTTGAATCCTACAGGGCTTCCTACAATGAGCAGTTCTTC
CSVESYRASYNEQFF
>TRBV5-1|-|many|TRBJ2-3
TGCGCCAGCAGCTTGGGGGCTAGCAATCCAGATACGCAGTATTTT
CASSLGASNPDTQYF
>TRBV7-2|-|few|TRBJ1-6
TGTGCCAGCAGCTTTATATTTTTCGGCAGGGGTAATTCACCCCTCCACTTT
CASSFIFFGRGNSPLHF
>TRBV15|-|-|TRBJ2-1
TGTGCCACCAGTCCCAGCGGCCATATCTCCTACAATGAGCAGTTCTTC
CATSPSGHISYNEQFF
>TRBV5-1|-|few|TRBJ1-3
TGCGCCAGCAGCTTGGCGGTTGGAAACACCATATATTTT
CASSLAVGNTIYF
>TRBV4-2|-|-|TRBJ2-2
TGTGCCAGCAGCCAAGACGAGGGGGAGCTGTTTTTT
CASSQDEGELFF
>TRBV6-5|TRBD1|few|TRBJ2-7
TGTGCCAGCTCCAGGGGGCACGAGCAGTACTTC
CASSRGHEQYF
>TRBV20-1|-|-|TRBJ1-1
TGCAGTGCCCGTAGAACTGGGAACACTGAAGCTTTCTTT
CSARRTGNTEAFF
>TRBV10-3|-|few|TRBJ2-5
TGTGCCATCAGTGAGTCCCGGACAGTACAAGAGACCCAGTACTTC
CAISESRTVQETQYF
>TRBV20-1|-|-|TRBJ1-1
TGCAGTGCTAGAGCAATGAACACTGAAGCTTTCTTT
CSARAMNTEAFF
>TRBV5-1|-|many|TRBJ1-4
TGCGCCAGCAGCACACTACAGGGTTTCGTATTTAGGGGTAATGAAAAACTGTTTTTT
CASSTLQGFVFRGNEKLFF
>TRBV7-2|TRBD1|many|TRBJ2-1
TGTGCCAGCAGTCGAGACAGGGGAGTGGCAAATGAGCAGTTCTTC
CASSRDRGVANEQFF
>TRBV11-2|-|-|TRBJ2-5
TGTGCCAGCAGCTTCCGTTTAAGGACAGAGACCCAGTACTTC
CASSFRLRTETQYF
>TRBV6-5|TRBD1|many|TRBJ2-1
TGTGCCAGCAGTTGGGGACAGGGAGGAGCGTCCTCCTACAATGAGCAGTTCTTC
CASSWGQGGASSYNEQFF
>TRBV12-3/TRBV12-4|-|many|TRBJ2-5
TGTGCCAGCAGCCCACCGTACCAAGAGACCCAGTACTTC
CASSPPYQETQYF
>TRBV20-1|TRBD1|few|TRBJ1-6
TGCAGTGCTAGAGAATCAGGGGGCCGGGGTTCACCCCTCCACTTT
CSARESGGRGSPLHF
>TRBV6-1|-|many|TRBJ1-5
TGTGCCAGCAGTGGGACAGAAAATCAGCCCCAGCATTTT
CASSGTENQPQHF
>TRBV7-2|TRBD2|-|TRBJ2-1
TGTGCCAGCAGCCAGGGGGTGGGGACTAGCGGGAACAATGAGCAGTTCTTC
CASSQGVGTSGNNEQFF
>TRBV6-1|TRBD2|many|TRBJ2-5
TGTGCCAGCAGACAAGCGGGGGGGATTCAAGAGACCCAGTACTTC
CASRQAGGIQETQYF
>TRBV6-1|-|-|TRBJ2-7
TGTGCCAGCAGTGAAGCGGGTGCCAGGGGCGAGCAGTACTTC
CASSEAGARGEQYF
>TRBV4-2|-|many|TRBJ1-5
TGTGCCAGCAGCCAAGTTCACCCTAGCAATCAGCCCCAGCATTTT
CASSQVHPSNQPQHF